This T cell receptor beta chain derives from a study of response to subunit inactivated influenza vaccine. This clonotype was recorded a few times. One entry per CDR3 protein, called by TCRdb with MiXCR from the RT-PCR reads. The sample has more than 500,000 distinct CDR3 sequences, approximately 10% seen once. The CDR3 extends over 16 amino acids. V dropped 5 bases and J dropped 2 bases, with 18 bases sitting between them. Germline V gene sequence: CDR1 LGHNA, CDR2 YNFKEQ. The same sample was also studied in work on T cells expressing NK-cell markers. From that report: TCR beta cDNA was made by 5'RACE template switching with UMIs. In sorted CD3+CD56+NKG2C+, CD3+CD56+NKG2C- and CD3+CD56-NKG2C+ T cells, TCR beta repertoires were obtained. Serological testing identified seven of the eight sequenced donors as HCMV-seropositive and one as seronegative. Sorting was restricted to alpha-beta TCR T cells by an anti-gamma-delta TCR antibody in several experiments. There were a few donors in whom these clonotypes also led the CD3+CD56-NKG2C+ fraction.

The sequences come from PBMCs from blood, collected on the day of vaccination. The receptor was derived from a man in his fifties who received an inactivated influenza vaccine. The chain employs TRBV4-2 and TRBJ2-5; D is possibly TRBD1 or TRBD2 (5 bases each). The DNA for the CDR3 is TGTGCCAGCAGCTCTCGACCCGGGGCGACTCAAGAGACCCAGTACTTC. Translated: CASSSRPGATQETQYF.